This T cell receptor (beta chain) was sequenced in a study of beta chain features in type 1 diabetes. Study outcomes and limitations: Individuals with type 1 diabetes displayed fewer insertions and more deletions at VDJ junctions. Researchers could not determine here whether HLA type influences TCRB rearrangement.

All of the isolated RNA was reverse transcribed, so expressed TCRB transcripts were sequenced. Repertoires were generated with immunoSEQ multiplex PCR, while TCRdb's copy carries only in-frame clones and drops some. The table shows around 99,000 clones, with approximately 37% occurring only once. Blood was collected once per donor into heparin, averaging about 110 mL. CD45RO/CCR7/CD25/CD127/CD95/CD27 separated CD4+ naive, central memory, regulatory and stem cell-like memory cells by sorting. Comments on this clone: What it binds is unknown.

The CDR3 sequence is 11 residues long. With V trimmed by 5 bases and J by 10 bases, 1 base remained unmatched. Germline V gene sequence: CDR1 DFQATT, CDR2 SNEGSKA (reference sequence). The clonotype comes from a young woman in good health. The sequencing sample was made of stem cell memory CD4+ T cells from blood. V usage is TRBV20-1 and J usage is TRBJ2-1; 11 bases match TRBD2. This CDR3 is CSAGTSGEQFF. As DNA, the CDR3 is TGCAGTGCTGGGACTAGCGGAGAGCAGTTCTTC.